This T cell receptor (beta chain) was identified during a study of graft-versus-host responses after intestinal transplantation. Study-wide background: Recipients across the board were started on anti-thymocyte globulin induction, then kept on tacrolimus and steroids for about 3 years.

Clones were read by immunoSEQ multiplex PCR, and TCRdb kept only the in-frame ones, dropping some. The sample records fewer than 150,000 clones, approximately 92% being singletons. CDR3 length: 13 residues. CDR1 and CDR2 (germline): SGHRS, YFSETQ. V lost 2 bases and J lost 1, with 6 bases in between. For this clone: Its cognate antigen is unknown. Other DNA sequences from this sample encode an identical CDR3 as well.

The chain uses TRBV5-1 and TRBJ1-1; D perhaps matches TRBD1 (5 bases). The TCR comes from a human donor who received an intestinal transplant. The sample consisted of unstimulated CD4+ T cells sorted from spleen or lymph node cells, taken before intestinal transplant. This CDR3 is CASSLDRNTEAFF. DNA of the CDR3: TGCGCCAGCAGCTTAGACAGGAACACTGAAGCTTTCTTT.